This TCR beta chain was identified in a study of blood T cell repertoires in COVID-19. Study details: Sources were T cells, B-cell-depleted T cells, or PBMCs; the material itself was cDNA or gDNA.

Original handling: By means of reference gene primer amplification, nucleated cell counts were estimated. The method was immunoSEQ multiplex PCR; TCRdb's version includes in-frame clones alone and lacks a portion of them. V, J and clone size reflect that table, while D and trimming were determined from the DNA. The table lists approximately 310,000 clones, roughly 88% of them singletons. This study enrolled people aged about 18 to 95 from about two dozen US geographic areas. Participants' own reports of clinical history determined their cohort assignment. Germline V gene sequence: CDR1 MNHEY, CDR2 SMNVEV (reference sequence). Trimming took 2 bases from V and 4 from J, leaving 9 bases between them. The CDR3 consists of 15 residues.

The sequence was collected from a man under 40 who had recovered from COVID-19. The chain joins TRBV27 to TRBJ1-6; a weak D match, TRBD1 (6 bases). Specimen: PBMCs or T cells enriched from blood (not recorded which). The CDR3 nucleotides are TGTGCCAGCAGTTTAGGGACAATTTATAATTCACCCCTCCACTTT. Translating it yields CASSLGTIYNSPLHF.